These T cell receptor beta chains were read from a single sample in a study of cytomegalovirus exposure and HLA in healthy donors. Method: immunoSEQ multiplex PCR; TCRdb's copy keeps in-frame clones and lacks some. The sample lists about 160,000 clones, roughly 80% occurring once. The sequenced sample consisted of PBMCs. The receptors shown here come from a man younger than 40 in good health and CMV-seropositive. The CDR3 runs from the conserved cysteine through the conserved F or W. The order of the fields is CDR3 DNA, CDR3 protein, J gene, D gene, V gene, clone size. A D gene is named only where the DNA matches it firmly. Some rows have no size entry. The others give once, few or many, or a class for an expanded clone.

CDR3nt: TGTGCCAGCACCCTTGGACAGGGGACAAACACCATATATTTT
CDR3aa: CASTLGQGTNTIYF
j_gene: TRBJ1-3
d_gene: TRBD1
v_gene: TRBV2
abundance: -

CDR3nt: TGTGCCACCGCAGGGGCAGCTAATGAAAAACTGTTTTTT
CDR3aa: CATAGAANEKLFF
j_gene: TRBJ1-4
d_gene: -
v_gene: TRBV2
abundance: -

CDR3nt: TGTGCCAGCAGCTTAACGGGGACAGACCCACCCCTCCACTTT
CDR3aa: CASSLTGTDPPLHF
j_gene: TRBJ1-6
d_gene: TRBD1
v_gene: TRBV7-3
abundance: -

CDR3nt: TGTGCCAGCGGAACTAGCGGGGGGTTCATTCAGTACTTC
CDR3aa: CASGTSGGFIQYF
j_gene: TRBJ2-4
d_gene: TRBD2
v_gene: TRBV2
abundance: -

CDR3nt: TGTGCCAGCAGCTCAGGACAGGGGGGAGAGACCCAGTACTTC
CDR3aa: CASSSGQGGETQYF
j_gene: TRBJ2-5
d_gene: TRBD1
v_gene: TRBV7-7
abundance: once

CDR3nt: TGTGCCAGCAGTCCCGAAAAACATAGCAATCAGCCCCAGCATTTT
CDR3aa: CASSPEKHSNQPQHF
j_gene: TRBJ1-5
d_gene: -
v_gene: TRBV2
abundance: -

CDR3nt: TGTGCCATCGGAGAAGGCGGCGGATTTTTT
CDR3aa: CAIGEGGGFF
j_gene: TRBJ2-2
d_gene: -
v_gene: TRBV10-3
abundance: -

CDR3nt: TGCAGCGTTAGAGGGAGAATCAACACTGAAGCTTTCTTT
CDR3aa: CSVRGRINTEAFF
j_gene: TRBJ1-1
d_gene: -
v_gene: TRBV29-1
abundance: -

CDR3nt: TGTGCCAGCAGTTGGGCGGGGAATCAGCCCCAGCATTTT
CDR3aa: CASSWAGNQPQHF
j_gene: TRBJ1-5
d_gene: -
v_gene: TRBV27
abundance: -

CDR3nt: TGTGCCAGCAGTCCTCAGGGGGTCGTACATCAGCCCCAGCATTTT
CDR3aa: CASSPQGVVHQPQHF
j_gene: TRBJ1-5
d_gene: TRBD1
v_gene: TRBV28
abundance: -

CDR3nt: TGTGCCAGCAGCCAAGATAGAGGAGACTACCAAGAGACCCAGTACTTC
CDR3aa: CASSQDRGDYQETQYF
j_gene: TRBJ2-5
d_gene: -
v_gene: TRBV4-2
abundance: -

CDR3nt: TGTGCCAGCAGTGATAGGAGGGAGGGACGGCGCACCTACGAGCAGTACTTC
CDR3aa: CASSDRREGRRTYEQYF
j_gene: TRBJ2-7
d_gene: TRBD2
v_gene: TRBV6-1
abundance: -

CDR3nt: TGTGCCAGCAGCCGACGGGGGGCTGAGAAGCAGTACTTC
CDR3aa: CASSRRGAEKQYF
j_gene: TRBJ2-7
d_gene: -
v_gene: TRBV9
abundance: -

CDR3nt: TGTGCCAGCAGTCCCGCCAGGGGTAGCAATCAGCCCCAGCATTTT
CDR3aa: CASSPARGSNQPQHF
j_gene: TRBJ1-5
d_gene: -
v_gene: TRBV27
abundance: -

CDR3nt: TGTGCCAGTAGTGGACAGGCGTATAGCAATCAGCCCCAGCATTTT
CDR3aa: CASSGQAYSNQPQHF
j_gene: TRBJ1-5
d_gene: TRBD1
v_gene: TRBV19
abundance: -

CDR3nt: TGTGCCAGCAGCGAAACACCCATGAACACTGAAGCTTTCTTT
CDR3aa: CASSETPMNTEAFF
j_gene: TRBJ1-1
d_gene: -
v_gene: TRBV5-4
abundance: -

CDR3nt: TGTGCCAGCAGTGGGGAGGGATCCTACGAGCAGTACTTC
CDR3aa: CASSGEGSYEQYF
j_gene: TRBJ2-7
d_gene: TRBD2
v_gene: TRBV6-1
abundance: -

CDR3nt: TGTGCCTGGAGAGGTCTAGCGGGGGCGAACACCGGGGAGCTGTTTTTT
CDR3aa: CAWRGLAGANTGELFF
j_gene: TRBJ2-2
d_gene: TRBD2
v_gene: TRBV30
abundance: few

CDR3nt: TGTGCCAGCAGCCTTGGACAGGGAGGGTCTCGCGAGCAGTACTTC
CDR3aa: CASSLGQGGSREQYF
j_gene: TRBJ2-7
d_gene: -
v_gene: TRBV6-5
abundance: -

CDR3nt: TGTGCCAGCTCACCGACCCCGGGACAAAGTTCACCCCTCCACTTT
CDR3aa: CASSPTPGQSSPLHF
j_gene: TRBJ1-6
d_gene: -
v_gene: TRBV18
abundance: -

CDR3nt: TGTGCCAGCAGCCCCACCGGGACAGGGTATGGCTACACCTTC
CDR3aa: CASSPTGTGYGYTF
j_gene: TRBJ1-2
d_gene: TRBD1
v_gene: TRBV7-9
abundance: -

CDR3nt: TGTGCCAGCAGCGAAGAGGGACAGGGTCGCTACGAGCAGTACTTC
CDR3aa: CASSEEGQGRYEQYF
j_gene: TRBJ2-7
d_gene: TRBD1
v_gene: TRBV7-9
abundance: -